Sequencing of this T cell receptor (beta chain) was carried out in a study of CD8 T cells in ankylosing spondylitis. The table lists this clonotype with many counts. The antigen remains undetermined. TCRdb reanalysed the 5' RACE reads using MiXCR and keeps one entry per CDR3 protein. The sample includes roughly 40,000 distinct CDR3 sequences, 2.5% to 3% of them seen just once. Notes on the study in general: Disease-linked clones were CD8+ and relatively rare in peripheral blood.

The sequence was obtained from a male donor with ankylosing spondylitis or in good health (not recorded which). The material sequenced was blood, either unsorted or a sorted T cell fraction (not recorded which).

The CDR3 sequence is CASSVGPAQAYEQYF. The CDR3 DNA is TGTGCCAGCAGCGTAGGTCCAGCACAAGCCTACGAGCAGTACTTC. J is TRBJ2-7 and V is TRBV9; D is ambiguous. The CDR3 runs 15 residues. Germline V gene data show CDR1 as SGDLS and CDR2 as YYNGEE. The ends were cut back, 0 bases at V and 2 bases at J, with 12 bases in the middle.